This TCR beta chain was recovered during a study of blood T cell repertoires in COVID-19. Study as a whole: The cDNA or gDNA used as material had been derived from T cells, B-cell-depleted T cells, or PBMCs.

V dropped 4 bases and J dropped 4 bases, with 12 bases sitting between them. Germline CDR1 reads SGHTA; CDR2 reads FQGTGA. This CDR3 comprises 14 residues. Original data processing: Amplification of reference gene primers was used by the study to estimate nucleated cell counts. Measured with immunoSEQ multiplex PCR; TCRdb has only the in-frame clones, and not every one. The D gene and trimming were derived from the DNA, and the V and J assignments and clone size from that table. The table lists roughly 120,000 clones, around 90% of them singletons. The V gene is TRBV7-3, the J gene TRBJ2-3; D may be TRBD2 (6 bases). Sequenced material: peripheral blood. The origin of this receptor is a human donor in a cohort sampled during active COVID-19. The CDR3 DNA reads as TGTGCCAGCAGCTCGACCGGGGGTCCAGATACGCAGTATTTT. Amino acid sequence: CASSSTGGPDTQYF.